This is a list of T cell receptor beta chains from one sample in a study of blood T cell repertoires in COVID-19. Produced via immunoSEQ multiplex PCR; TCRdb's table is partial and in-frame only. In the table there are fewer than 350,000 clones, around 90% of which are singletons. Sequencing was carried out using peripheral blood. Every receptor here comes from a woman aged 60-70 years with COVID-19, enrolled during active disease. Each CDR3 is given without its conserved first and last residue.

j_gene | len | v_gene | CDR3aa
TRBJ2-7 | 12 | TRBV19 | ASSPTGLYYEQY
TRBJ1-1 | 12 | TRBV18 | ASSPPGVNTEAF
TRBJ2-3 | 12 | TRBV2 | ASSRRGTPGAQY
TRBJ1-1 | 11 | TRBV6-5 | ASLGQPNTEAF
TRBJ2-7 | 13 | TRBV5-1 | ASSLAWQGAHEQY
TRBJ1-4 | 10 | TRBV30 | AWGGGTQKLF
TRBJ1-2 | 7 | TRBV20-1 | SGEDGYT
TRBJ1-5 | 12 | TRBV7-2 | ASTGYSPDQPQH
TRBJ1-5 | 12 | TRBV5-3 | ARSPGLSHQPQH
TRBJ1-2 | 9 | TRBV29-1 | SVEFVGGYT
TRBJ1-6 | 10 | TRBV25-1 | ASTRGNSPLH
TRBJ2-7 | 13 | TRBV14 | ASSRSQGRLYEQY
TRBJ1-1 | 11 | TRBV9 | ASSVASNTEAF
TRBJ1-6 | 12 | TRBV28 | ASSSGQDYSPLH
TRBJ2-7 | 12 | TRBV7-9 | ASSLSGQIYEQY
TRBJ2-3 | 13 | TRBV5-1 | ASSLQSRAADTQY
TRBJ1-2 | 11 | TRBV10-3 | AISRDREIGYT
TRBJ1-2 | 13 | TRBV4-1 | ASSQPRTGDYGYT
TRBJ1-4 | 11 | TRBV11-2 | ASTYQGVGKLF
TRBJ2-5 | 11 | TRBV3-1/TRBV3-2 | ASSSLAAETQY
TRBJ2-3 | 13 | TRBV11-2 | ASSLGTGFTDTQY
TRBJ1-5 | 11 | TRBV10-2 | ASSGGANQPQH